A single sample is the source of the 31 T cell receptor beta chains below, sequenced in a study of T cell repertoires in cytomegalovirus infection. From the reads, TCRdb called clonotypes with MiXCR, one entry per CDR3 protein. The table shows some 180,000 distinct CDR3 sequences, with 8.5% to 10% occurring only once. Input material: PBMCs. Every receptor here comes from a human donor in good health (CMV status not recorded). Some clones in this sample may be carry-over from other donors' samples.

This clonotype showed up just a few times. The chain links TRBV4-3 to TRBJ2-3; 11 nucleotides align to TRBD2. Germline V gives CDR1 LGHNA, CDR2 YSLEER. The CDR3 is made up of 16 amino acids. The V gene end was trimmed by 4 bases and the J gene end by 4 bases; junction bases not matched to a gene: 7. The DNA for the CDR3 is TGCGCCAGCAGCCGTACTCTAGCGGGAGGCGCAGATACGCAGTATTTT. Protein product: CASSRTLAGGADTQYF.

In its sample, this clonotype was seen a few times. The chain uses TRBV6-2 or TRBV6-3 and TRBJ2-7; D tentatively fits TRBD1 or TRBD2 (5 bases each). Trimming cost V 7 bases and J 6 bases, with 10 bases left between them. CDR1 and CDR2 from the germline V gene are MNHEY and SVGEGT. This CDR3 is 11 amino acids long. The CDR3: CASIGAGEQYF. The CDR3 DNA follows: TGTGCCAGCATAGGGGCGGGCGAGCAGTACTTC.

The table lists this clonotype with many counts. The chain couples TRBV10-3 to TRBJ1-1, with unresolved D. This CDR3 spans 11 amino acids. The V and J ends lost 6 bases and 1 base respectively, with 3 bases between them. The germline V gene encodes CDR1 ENHRY and CDR2 SYGVKD. The CDR3 coding sequence is TGTGCCATCAGGGGGAACACTGAAGCTTTCTTT. Protein: CAIRGNTEAFF.

This clonotype was counted between two and nine times. The chain carries TRBV9 and TRBJ2-4; weak D call: TRBD1 (6 bases). This CDR3 contains 15 residues. Germline CDR1 and CDR2: SGDLS and YYNGEE. The V and J ends lost 0 bases and 4 bases respectively, with 11 bases between them. The CDR3 DNA sequence: TGTGCCAGCAGCGTAGAGGCAGGGACAAAAAACATTCAGTACTTC. This translates into CASSVEAGTKNIQYF. Full variable domain (remainder filled in from reference TRBV9 and TRBJ2-4): DSGVTQTPKHLITATGQRVTLRCSPRSGDLSVYWYQQSLDQGLQFLIQYYNGEERAKGNILERFSAQQFPDLHSELNLSSLELGDSALYFCASSVEAGTKNIQYFGAGTRLSVL.

The rearrangement uses TRBV28 and TRBJ2-2; D is possibly TRBD2 (5 bases). The CDR3 is made up of 15 amino acids. Per germline, CDR1 MDHEN and CDR2 SYDVKM. Trimming took 8 bases from V and 6 from J, leaving 19 bases between them. CDR3 in amino acids: CASETGGDPSGELFF. The CDR3, as DNA: TGTGCCAGCGAAACCGGAGGCGACCCGTCCGGGGAGCTGTTTTTT.

CDR3 amino acids: CSVLDRNTEAFF. In DNA form, the CDR3 reads TGCAGCGTGCTGGACAGGAACACTGAAGCTTTCTTT. V and J are TRBV29-1 and TRBJ1-1, with a tentative D call TRBD1 (6 bases). Germline CDR1 is SQVTM and CDR2 is ANQGSEA. V lost 6 bases and J 1 base, leaving 9 bases between the germline ends. This CDR3 is 12 amino acids long.

This clonotype was seen ten or more times. This chain uses TRBV20-1 with TRBJ2-7; TRBD2 matches at 9 bases. CDR1 is DFQATT, CDR2 SNEGSKA, per germline (reference sequence). Unmatched junction bases numbered 9, after V lost 0 bases and J lost 6 bases. The CDR3 loop spans 15 amino acids. The CDR3, as DNA: TGCAGTGCTAGAGATCTTTTGGCTAGCGGGATCGAGCAGTACTTC. It is translated as CSARDLLASGIEQYF.

Ten or more counts support this clonotype. The genes are TRBV19 and TRBJ2-1; D assignment may be TRBD1 or TRBD2 (12 bases each). V lost 5 bases and J lost 7, with 42 bases in between. This CDR3 has 23 residues. The germline CDR1 and CDR2 sequences are LNHDA and SQIVND (reference sequence). The CDR3 loop is CASSPGTGGAPTSGSSPWNEQFF. The CDR3 nucleotides are TGTGCCAGTAGTCCTGGGACAGGGGGCGCACCGACTAGCGGGAGCTCCCCGTGGAATGAGCAGTTCTTC.

This clonotype was observed at least ten times. The V gene is TRBV7-2, the J gene TRBJ1-4; D not certain. Germline V CDR1 and CDR2: SGHTA, FQGNSA. V was pared by 5 bases and J by 0 bases, with 13 bases between. This CDR3 spans 16 amino acids. The CDR3 region is CASSPYPLPTNEKLFF. CDR3 nucleotides: TGTGCCAGCAGCCCCTACCCCCTACCAACTAATGAAAAACTGTTTTTT.

This rearrangement joins TRBV20-1 to TRBJ2-7, with D maybe TRBD2 (5 bases). The CDR3 has 14 amino acids. Germline lookup yields CDR1 DFQATT and CDR2 SNEGSKA (reference sequence). The V end was cut by 2 bases, the J end by 0 bases, with 11 bases between. CDR3: CSARYEGHSYEQYF. The CDR3 DNA reads TGCAGTGCTAGATACGAGGGCCACTCCTACGAGCAGTACTTC.

The chain carries TRBV20-1 and TRBJ1-6; maybe TRBD1 (6 bases). Germline CDR1 DFQATT, CDR2 SNEGSKA (reference sequence). This CDR3 region has 15 residues. The V end lost 5 bases, the J end lost 7 bases, and 18 bases lay between the germline ends. This CDR3 reads CSASTGNGLNSPLHF. CDR3 bases: TGCAGTGCTTCCACAGGGAATGGGCTCAATTCACCCCTCCACTTT.

This clonotype was seen a few times. This sequence joins TRBV27 and TRBJ1-6; TRBD1 aligns across 9 bases. J lost 7 bases, V lost 6 bases, and 7 bases had no gene match. CDR1 and CDR2 from the germline V gene are MNHEY and SMNVEV (reference sequence). The CDR3 is 15 residues long. The CDR3 protein is CASRRQGGANSPLHF. The CDR3 DNA reads as TGTGCCAGCAGAAGACAGGGGGGTGCCAATTCACCCCTCCACTTT.

This clonotype was seen a handful of times. This chain connects TRBV19 to TRBJ2-2; D may be TRBD1 (6 bases). V was shortened by 5 bases and J by 3 bases, with 13 bases between the two germline ends. CDR3 size: 15 residues. CDR1 LNHDA and CDR2 SQIVND come from the germline V gene (reference sequence). CDR3 protein: CASSRSGDYTGELFF. The CDR3 coding sequence is TGTGCCAGTAGTCGGTCAGGGGATTACACCGGGGAGCTGTTTTTT.

This clonotype was observed at least ten times. The chain links TRBV7-2 to TRBJ2-7, with 9 bases identical to TRBD1. This CDR3 comprises 14 residues. Germline CDR1 is SGHTA and CDR2 is FQGNSA. V shed 5 bases and J 2 bases; nucleotides not matched to a gene: 4. The CDR3 here is CASSGHRGPYEQYF. The CDR3 DNA is TGTGCCAGCAGCGGTCACAGGGGGCCCTACGAGCAGTACTTC.

This clonotype showed up many times. The J gene is TRBJ2-3, the V gene TRBV12-3 or TRBV12-4, with 9 bases identical to TRBD1. The V segment lost 6 bases and the J segment 7 bases; nucleotides outside the gene matches: 11. CDR3 size: 15 residues. The CDR3 DNA reads TGTGCCAGCAGGGCCGGGACAGGGATTGCGAATACGCAGTATTTT. Translation gives CASRAGTGIANTQYF.

A few counts support this clonotype. The chain uses TRBV2 and TRBJ2-2, with D possibly matching TRBD2 (5 bases). Germline-derived CDR1 and CDR2 are SNHLY and FYNNEI. This CDR3 spans 15 amino acids. Between the trimmed V and J ends, which lost 5 bases and 7 bases, there was a span of 17 bases. The CDR3 DNA follows: TGTGCCAGCAGTTCATTGGGTAGCGCCGGCGGGGAGCTGTTTTTT. Translating gives CASSSLGSAGGELFF.

This clonotype was recorded many times. The CDR3 nucleotides read TGCAGTGCTTCCCGACCTGTCGATCAGCCCCAGCATTTT. Translated: CSASRPVDQPQHF. The genes are TRBV20-1 and TRBJ1-5; D is uncertain. This CDR3 is built from 13 residues. From germline, CDR1 is DFQATT and CDR2 SNEGSKA (reference sequence). V dropped 5 bases and J dropped 5 bases, with 13 bases sitting between them.

The chain carries TRBV19 and TRBJ2-1, with 10 bases aligning to TRBD2. This CDR3 region has 16 residues. Germline V gives CDR1 LNHDA, CDR2 SQIVND (reference sequence). V was pared by 7 bases and J by 15 bases, with 21 bases of the junction left unmatched. The DNA for the CDR3 is TGTGCCAGTACCACCCCCCGCACTAGCGGGGCTCCGTTGAGGTTCTTC. Residues: CASTTPRTSGAPLRFF.

This clonotype was seen ten or more times. J is TRBJ1-1 and V is TRBV7-2; D possibly corresponds to TRBD1 (6 bases). CDR1 is SGHTA and CDR2 is FQGNSA in the germline V gene. V gave up 1 base and J gave up 1 base, with 25 bases separating them. The CDR3 has 20 residues. The CDR3 here is CASSLGSPGARARSNTEAFF. The DNA of the CDR3 is TGTGCCAGCAGCTTAGGTTCCCCGGGGGCGAGAGCTCGGTCGAACACTGAAGCTTTCTTT. Drawing the rest from reference TRBV7-2 and TRBJ1-1, the complete variable domain is GAGVSQSPSNKVTEKGKDVELRCDPISGHTALYWYRQSLGQGLEFLIYFQGNSAPDKSGLPSDRFSAERTGGSVSTLTIQRTQQEDSAVYLCASSLGSPGARARSNTEAFFGQGTRLTVV.

Only a few counts were recorded for this clonotype. The gene calls are TRBV7-2 and TRBJ1-4; TRBD1 might be the D (6 bases). Trimming left V 5 bases short and J 6 bases short, with 19 bases between. The germline V gene has CDR1 SGHTA and CDR2 FQGNSA. There are 16 residues in the CDR3. Here the CDR3 DNA reads TGTGCCAGCAGCGGGCGGCGTCAGGGGCCTGATGAAAAACTGTTTTTT. This translates into CASSGRRQGPDEKLFF.

There are many counts of this clonotype. The chain is built from TRBV7-9 and TRBJ2-5; D call uncertain. The J call could be wrong; TRBJ2-3 is a better fit for the DNA end. Germline V CDR1 and CDR2: SEHNR, FQNEAQ (reference sequence). This CDR3 is built from 11 residues. CDR3 nucleotide sequence: TGTGCCAGCAGCTTAGAGGGTACGCAGTATTTT. Protein: CASSLEGTQYF.

This clonotype occurred many times. J is TRBJ1-5 and V is TRBV6-2 or TRBV6-3, with TRBD1 as a possible D gene (5 bases). The CDR3 is made up of 17 amino acids. Germline CDR1 MNHEY, CDR2 SVGEGT. The V gene lost 4 bases and the J gene lost 0 bases, with 16 bases spanning the gap. CDR3 in amino acids: CASSFAKTAYSNQPQHF. CDR3 DNA sequence: TGTGCCAGCAGTTTCGCCAAGACAGCATATAGCAATCAGCCCCAGCATTTT.

This clonotype has a handful of counts. The chain is built from TRBV6-2 or TRBV6-3 and TRBJ1-5; D not certain. Germline V lookup: CDR1 MNHEY, CDR2 SVGEGT. The CDR3 contains 15 residues. Between the trimmed V and J ends, which lost 7 bases and 2 bases, there was a span of 15 bases. CDR3 in amino acids: CASTLNGGGNQPQHF. In DNA form, the CDR3 reads TGTGCCAGCACTCTCAACGGTGGGGGCAATCAGCCCCAGCATTTT.

The rearrangement joins TRBV7-9 to TRBJ1-1, with D possibly matching TRBD1 (5 bases). The germline gives CDR1 SEHNR, CDR2 FQNEAQ (reference sequence). V dropped 5 bases and J dropped 8 bases, with 15 bases sitting between them. The CDR3 length is 13 residues. The CDR3 reads CASSPMGREEAFF. CDR3 DNA: TGTGCCAGCAGCCCTATGGGACGGGAAGAAGCTTTCTTT.

This clonotype was picked up many times. The chain couples TRBV7-2 to TRBJ2-7; TRBD2 matches 7 bases. Germline values: CDR1 SGHTA, CDR2 FQGNSA. This CDR3 comprises 14 residues. V lost 0 bases, J lost 4 bases, and 3 bases stayed unmatched. The CDR3 DNA reads as TGTGCCAGCAGCTTAGCGGGAGGGGATTACGAGCAGTACTTC. Protein product: CASSLAGGDYEQYF. Together with reference TRBV7-2 and TRBJ2-7, the CDR3 gives the full variable domain: GAGVSQSPSNKVTEKGKDVELRCDPISGHTALYWYRQSLGQGLEFLIYFQGNSAPDKSGLPSDRFSAERTGGSVSTLTIQRTQQEDSAVYLCASSLAGGDYEQYFGPGTRLTVT.

This clonotype appeared a few times. The DNA for the CDR3 is TGTGCCAGCAGCGAGCGAGGGGAGTCTAGAGATACGCAGTATTTT. It is translated as CASSERGESRDTQYF. The chain employs TRBV7-4 and TRBJ2-3, with D perhaps assigned TRBD1 or TRBD2 (5 bases each). The V gene lost 5 bases and the J gene lost 5 bases, with 17 bases spanning the gap. The germline CDR1 and CDR2 sequences are SGHVT and SQSDAQ. This CDR3 is 15 amino acids long.

This clonotype was seen at least ten times. The rearrangement joins TRBV7-9 to TRBJ1-2; D gene ambiguous. The CDR3 is 14 residues long. Germline V CDR1 and CDR2: SEHNR, FQNEAQ (reference sequence). Trimming took off 6 bases at V and 1 base at J, with 12 bases between the two ends. CDR3 in DNA: TGTGCCAGCAGGGCTGATGAAATTAACTATGGCTACACCTTC. This encodes CASRADEINYGYTF.

This clonotype showed up just a few times. V and J are TRBV14 and TRBJ2-2; D unclear. Trimming removed 3 bases from V and 5 bases from J, with 16 bases in between. The CDR3 covers 16 residues. Germline V gene lookup returns CDR1 SGHDN and CDR2 FVKESK. The CDR3 protein is CASSHRTGRGTGELFF. CDR3 DNA: TGTGCCAGCAGCCACCGGACGGGCAGAGGAACCGGGGAGCTGTTTTTT.

In this sample, this clonotype turned up many times. The genes are TRBV7-2 and TRBJ2-2; 7 bases map to TRBD2. CDR1 is SGHTA, CDR2 FQGNSA, per germline. This CDR3 has 15 residues. The V and J ends lost 6 bases and 0 bases, in that order; junction bases with no gene match: 4. In nucleotides, the CDR3 is TGTGCCAGCAGTCATCTAGCGGCGAACACCGGGGAGCTGTTTTTT. Amino acids: CASSHLAANTGELFF.

This clonotype was detected only once. This chain connects TRBV20-1 to TRBJ2-3; 10 bases agree with TRBD2. In germline, CDR1 is DFQATT, CDR2 SNEGSKA (reference sequence). The junction had 14 bases not matched to a gene; V was cut back by 7 bases and J by 1 base. The CDR3 totals 17 residues. The CDR3 here is CSGDGAGGREGTDTQYF. DNA of the CDR3: TGCAGTGGGGACGGAGCGGGGGGGCGGGAGGGCACAGATACGCAGTATTTT.

Ten or more counts support this clonotype. The chain has TRBV28 and TRBJ2-1; 11 bases are a match to TRBD1. Germline V gives CDR1 MDHEN, CDR2 SYDVKM. CDR3 length: 16 residues. V was clipped by 5 bases and J by 7 bases; unmatched bases: 10. As DNA, the CDR3 is TGTGCCAGCAGTCCCGAAGGGGACAGGGGGTGGAATGAGCAGTTCTTC. It encodes CASSPEGDRGWNEQFF.